These 29 T cell receptor beta chains were all obtained from the same sample, sequenced in a study of blood T cell repertoires in COVID-19. Sequenced by immunoSEQ multiplex PCR; TCRdb stores in-frame clones only, minus some. The sample records a few hundred thousand clones, 85% being singletons. Sequenced sample: peripheral blood. The receptor source for this set is a woman between 18 and 29 years old with acute or convalescent COVID-19.

The V gene is TRBV21-1, the J gene TRBJ2-1; TRBD2 was called by the table and not checked on the DNA. TRBV21-1 is listed as a pseudogene. The CDR3 is 16 residues long. The CDR3 nucleotides read TGTGCCAGCAGCATAGAACTAGCGGGACCTCCAGTGGAGCAGTTCTTC. Encoded protein: CASSIELAGPPVEQFF.

V is TRBV5-5 and J is TRBJ1-2; unclear D gene. CDR1 is SGHKS and CDR2 is YYEKEE in the germline V gene (reference sequence). V gave up 1 base and J gave up 5 bases, with 3 bases separating them. The CDR3 totals 11 residues. CDR3 amino acids: CASSLSYGYTF. Written as DNA, the CDR3 is TGTGCCAGCAGCTTGTCGTATGGCTACACCTTC.

V and J are TRBV30 and TRBJ1-4; D is undetermined. The length of the CDR3 is 15 residues. The ends were cut back, 0 bases at V and 0 bases at J, with 8 bases in the middle. Germline V gene lookup returns CDR1 GTSNPN and CDR2 SVGIG (reference sequence). The CDR3 here is CAWSVLDATNEKLFF. CDR3 sequence (DNA): TGTGCCTGGAGTGTACTAGATGCAACTAATGAAAAACTGTTTTTT.

The J gene is TRBJ1-1, the V gene TRBV2, with a weak D call TRBD1 (5 bases). V lost 3 bases, J lost 4 bases, and 9 bases lay in between. The CDR3 sequence is 13 residues long. From germline, CDR1 is SNHLY and CDR2 FYNNEI. CDR3 sequence reads: CASSDGAFTEAFF. CDR3 bases: TGTGCCAGCAGTGATGGGGCCTTCACTGAAGCTTTCTTT.

The chain links TRBV6-5 to TRBJ1-2; 7 bases fit TRBD1. The CDR3 runs 14 residues. The germline CDR1 and CDR2 sequences are MNHEY and SVGAGI. Losses at the gene ends were 1 base for V and 7 bases for J; bases not matched to a gene: 6. The CDR3 DNA follows: TGTGCCAGCAGTTACTTGGACAGGCCGAGTGGCTACACCTTC. It encodes CASSYLDRPSGYTF.

This chain uses TRBV18 with TRBJ2-4; no definite D call. The V end lost 4 bases, the J end lost 1 base, and 20 bases lay between the germline ends. This CDR3 has 18 residues. Germline CDR1 reads KGHSH; CDR2 reads LQKENI. The CDR3: CASSRKPGWVLAKNIQYF. CDR3 bases: TGTGCCAGCTCACGGAAGCCAGGTTGGGTTTTGGCCAAAAACATTCAGTACTTC. Together with reference TRBV18 and TRBJ2-4, the CDR3 gives the full variable domain: NAGVMQNPRHLVRRRGQEARLRCSPMKGHSHVYWYRQLPEEGLKFMVYLQKENIIDESGMPKERFSAEFPKEGPSILRIQQVVRGDSAAYFCASSRKPGWVLAKNIQYFGAGTRLSVL.

J is TRBJ2-3 and V is TRBV7-9; 8 nucleotides align to TRBD1. Germline V gene sequence: CDR1 SEHNR, CDR2 FQNEAQ (reference sequence). The CDR3 is 14 residues long. The junction had 6 bases not matched to a gene; V was cut back by 5 bases and J by 5 bases. CDR3 in DNA: TGTGCCAGCAGCACTGACAGGGGAGGAGATACGCAGTATTTT. This encodes CASSTDRGGDTQYF.

This clone was picked up a small number of times. The chain has TRBV9 and TRBJ1-2; 8 nucleotides align to TRBD1. Germline-derived CDR1 and CDR2 are SGDLS and YYNGEE. V was pared by 5 bases and J by 2 bases, with 8 bases of the junction left unmatched. CDR3 size: 15 residues. For the CDR3, the DNA is TGTGCCAGCAGGGATATTCGGACAGGGAACTATGGCTACACCTTC. Translating gives CASRDIRTGNYGYTF. The full variable domain, its missing parts supplied by reference TRBV9 and TRBJ1-2, is DSGVTQTPKHLITATGQRVTLRCSPRSGDLSVYWYQQSLDQGLQFLIQYYNGEERAKGNILERFSAQQFPDLHSELNLSSLELGDSALYFCASRDIRTGNYGYTFGSGTRLTVV.

The table lists this clone with a few counts. Here the CDR3 reads CASSPGQGAGTQYF. CDR3 DNA sequence: TGTGCCAGTAGTCCAGGACAGGGGGCGGGTACGCAGTATTTT. V gene TRBV19 combines with J gene TRBJ2-3; 11 bases are shared with TRBD1. The CDR3 is made up of 14 amino acids. Germline CDR1 is LNHDA and CDR2 is SQIVND (reference sequence). Trimming removed 5 bases from V and 8 bases from J; junction bases left unmatched: 6.

Here the CDR3 reads CASSLDLNTGELFF. The CDR3 DNA sequence: TGCGCCAGCAGCTTGGATCTGAACACCGGGGAGCTGTTTTTT. The chain employs TRBV5-1 and TRBJ2-2; D not certain. V was shortened by 0 bases and J by 1 base, with 4 bases between the two germline ends. The CDR3 length is 14 residues. Germline V gene sequence: CDR1 SGHRS, CDR2 YFSETQ.

The chain joins TRBV5-4 to TRBJ2-5; TRBD2 is a possible D gene (5 bases). Germline CDR1 SGHNT, CDR2 YYREEE (reference sequence). The CDR3 has 14 residues. Trimming took 1 base from V and 3 from J, leaving 10 bases between them. CDR3: CASSLRLAEETQYF. The CDR3 coding sequence is TGTGCCAGCAGCTTGCGGCTAGCCGAAGAGACCCAGTACTTC. Full variable domain (missing parts from reference TRBV5-4 and TRBJ2-5): ETGVTQSPTHLIKTRGQQVTLRCSSQSGHNTVSWYQQALGQGPQFIFQYYREEENGRGNFPPRFSGLQFPNYSSELNVNALELDDSALYLCASSLRLAEETQYFGPGTRLLVL.

This clone has a single count. The rearrangement joins TRBV5-1 to TRBJ2-5; 9 bases match TRBD1. CDR3 length: 14 residues. Germline trimming cut 4 bases from V and 4 bases from J; bases unmatched to any gene: 5. Looked up from germline, CDR1 is SGHRS and CDR2 is YFSETQ. For the CDR3, the DNA is TGCGCCAGCAGCCAAGACAGGGGGAGAGAGACCCAGTACTTC. Translated: CASSQDRGRETQYF.

The chain links TRBV7-9 to TRBJ2-3, with TRBD1 matching 7 bases. The CDR3 runs to 18 residues. The J segment lost 5 bases and the V segment lost 7 bases, leaving 21 bases of the junction unmatched. Per germline, CDR1 SEHNR and CDR2 FQNEAQ (reference sequence). The CDR3 sequence: CASNHSPWYRGAQDTQYF. The CDR3, as DNA: TGTGCCAGCAACCATTCTCCTTGGTACAGGGGCGCACAAGATACGCAGTATTTT.

The chain carries TRBV19 and TRBJ1-6, with 7 bases fitting TRBD1. V shed 1 base and J 9 bases; nucleotides not matched to a gene: 18. This CDR3 spans 19 amino acids. CDR1 LNHDA and CDR2 SQIVND come from the germline V gene (reference sequence). CDR3 protein: CASSIGTPPGQRLSSPLHF. The CDR3 bases are TGTGCCAGTAGTATAGGGACACCCCCGGGACAGCGTTTATCTTCACCCCTCCACTTT.

The chain employs TRBV28 and TRBJ2-5; 8 bases map to TRBD2. The V segment lost 3 bases and the J segment 7 bases; nucleotides outside the gene matches: 19. This CDR3 has 18 residues. CDR1 MDHEN and CDR2 SYDVKM come from the germline V gene. CDR3 protein: CASSFYIYEREPPGTQYF. In DNA form, the CDR3 reads TGTGCCAGCAGTTTTTACATCTACGAGCGGGAGCCACCGGGGACCCAGTACTTC.

The chain links TRBV19 to TRBJ1-2; D is perhaps TRBD1 (5 bases). This CDR3 region has 12 residues. The germline V gene encodes CDR1 LNHDA and CDR2 SQIVND (reference sequence). V lost 7 bases to trimming and J lost 5 bases, with 11 bases between them. The CDR3: CASNQGGYGYTF. CDR3 bases: TGTGCCAGTAACCAGGGTGGGTATGGCTACACCTTC.

This clone came up a few times. This chain connects TRBV4-2 to TRBJ1-4, with D possibly matching TRBD1 (5 bases). The V end was cut by 1 base, the J end by 5 bases, with 20 bases between. The CDR3 length is 18 residues. Per germline, CDR1 LGHNA and CDR2 YNFKEQ. CDR3 DNA sequence: TGTGCCAGCAGCCAAGCACAAGGGGAACAGAGCCTCAATGAAAAACTGTTTTTT. Translating it yields CASSQAQGEQSLNEKLFF.

The gene calls are TRBV28 and TRBJ1-4, with D perhaps matching TRBD1 (6 bases). The V and J ends lost 4 bases and 0 bases respectively, with 15 bases between them. The CDR3 has 17 amino acids. The germline CDR1 and CDR2 sequences are MDHEN and SYDVKM. CDR3 coding DNA: TGTGCCAGCAGTTGGTCCCAAGGGGGATCAACTAATGAAAAACTGTTTTTT. It codes for CASSWSQGGSTNEKLFF.

The chain uses TRBV9 and TRBJ1-6; D possibly corresponds to TRBD1 (6 bases). The length of the CDR3 is 16 residues. CDR1 is SGDLS, CDR2 YYNGEE, per germline. Trimming removed 3 bases from V and 0 bases from J, with 10 bases in between. As DNA, the CDR3 is TGTGCCAGCAGCGCCGACAGGACCTCCTATAATTCACCCCTCCACTTT. This encodes CASSADRTSYNSPLHF.

The chain couples TRBV5-1 to TRBJ2-3; possible D gene TRBD2, 6 bases. Germline CDR1 SGHRS, CDR2 YFSETQ. With 1 base removed from V and 2 bases from J, the gap between germline ends came to 14 bases. The CDR3 totals 16 residues. The CDR3 DNA is TGCGCCAGCAGCTTGTTCAGCGGCGGGACCACAGATACGCAGTATTTT. This encodes CASSLFSGGTTDTQYF.

This chain joins TRBV5-1 and TRBJ1-6; TRBD1 is a possible D gene (6 bases). CDR3 size: 14 residues. From germline, CDR1 is SGHRS and CDR2 YFSETQ. With 4 bases removed from V and 7 bases from J, the gap between germline ends came to 12 bases. This CDR3 reads CASSADRKNSPLHF. The CDR3 DNA reads as TGCGCCAGCAGCGCCGACAGGAAAAATTCACCCCTCCACTTT.

The gene calls are TRBV7-9 and TRBJ1-2; TRBD1 might be the D (5 bases). Germline V gives CDR1 SEHNR, CDR2 FQNEAQ (reference sequence). This CDR3 has 13 amino acids. The ends were cut back, 5 bases at V and 7 bases at J, with 14 bases in the middle. The CDR3 here is CASSQGPLLGYTF. The CDR3 coding sequence is TGTGCCAGCAGCCAGGGCCCTCTTCTTGGCTACACCTTC.

The CDR3 here is CAGTGAYNEQFF. Written as DNA, the CDR3 is TGTGCCGGGACAGGGGCATACAATGAGCAGTTCTTC. The chain carries TRBV5-4 and TRBJ2-1, with 10 bases aligning to TRBD1. V lost 10 bases to trimming and J lost 4 bases; unmatched junction nucleotides: 2. The CDR3 loop spans 12 amino acids. Germline assignment: CDR1 SGHNT and CDR2 YYREEE (reference sequence).

The chain joins TRBV5-1 to TRBJ1-3, with TRBD1 as a possible D gene (5 bases). Trimming removed 4 bases from V and 9 bases from J, with 14 bases in between. The CDR3 has 13 amino acids. Germline loops: CDR1 SGHRS, CDR2 YFSETQ. CDR3 sequence (DNA): TGCGCCAGCAGCGAGGAACCCGGGGGCACCATATATTTT. Amino acid sequence: CASSEEPGGTIYF.

The J gene is TRBJ2-1, the V gene TRBV6-2 or TRBV6-3, with D hard to call. CDR3 length: 13 amino acids. Germline-derived CDR1 and CDR2 are MNHEY and SVGEGT. With 3 bases removed from V and 0 bases from J, the gap between germline ends came to 3 bases. The CDR3 region is CASSYNSYNEQFF. CDR3 DNA: TGTGCCAGCAGTTATAACTCCTACAATGAGCAGTTCTTC.

V and J are TRBV14 and TRBJ1-1, with D unclear. In germline, CDR1 is SGHDN, CDR2 FVKESK. Trimming took off 6 bases at V and 6 bases at J, with 20 bases between the two ends. The CDR3 runs to 15 residues. CDR3 sequence: CASRSKTGPLAEAFF. CDR3 DNA: TGTGCCAGCAGATCTAAAACCGGGCCACTAGCTGAAGCTTTCTTT.

The chain links TRBV11-2 to TRBJ2-3, with 8 positions matching TRBD1. This CDR3 has 14 amino acids. The V gene end was trimmed by 2 bases and the J gene end by 5 bases; junction bases not matched to a gene: 3. Germline CDR1 SGHAT, CDR2 FQNNGV. In nucleotides, the CDR3 is TGTGCCAGCAGCTTACAGGGGGCTGAAGATACGCAGTATTTT. This encodes CASSLQGAEDTQYF.

This chain joins TRBV10-2 and TRBJ1-1, with TRBD1 as a possible D gene (5 bases). This CDR3 contains 13 residues. The ends were cut back, 1 base at V and 6 bases at J, with 9 bases in the middle. Germline loops: CDR1 WSHSY, CDR2 SAAADI. DNA of the CDR3: TGCGCCAGCAGTGAGTGGGAGGGACCTGAAGCTTTCTTT. Translated: CASSEWEGPEAFF.

The genes are TRBV4-1 and TRBJ2-5; 7 bases match TRBD2. CDR3 length: 16 amino acids. J lost 2 bases, V lost 5 bases, and 11 bases had no gene match. Per germline, CDR1 MGHRA and CDR2 YSYEKL. The CDR3: CASSSSAGAPQETQYF. The CDR3 nucleotides read TGCGCCAGCAGCTCGAGCGCGGGAGCCCCACAAGAGACCCAGTACTTC.